This T cell receptor (beta chain) was retrieved from a study of blood T cell repertoires in COVID-19. Germline CDR1 reads LNHDA; CDR2 reads SQIVND (reference sequence). This CDR3 comprises 13 residues. Trimming took 8 bases from V and 7 from J; bases not matched to a gene: 7. Original processing notes: Amplification from reference gene primers served as the basis for estimated nucleated cell counts. Using immunoSEQ multiplex PCR, the repertoire was profiled, and TCRdb retains in-frame clones only, with some absent. The V and J calls and clone size were taken over from that table, and D and trimming were inferred from the DNA. Among about 290,000 clones, around four fifths were seen once, and the ten largest hold 4.1%.

The rearrangement joins TRBV19 to TRBJ2-1; 8 positions match TRBD2. Sequencing was done on a sample of peripheral blood. This TCR came from a woman in her forties or fifties with active or convalescent COVID-19. The CDR3: CASSGLERNEQFF. CDR3 nucleotides: TGTGCCAGTTCGGGACTAGAAAGGAATGAGCAGTTCTTC.